This T cell receptor beta chain was documented in a study of a mutant IDH1 vaccine in newly diagnosed glioma. Study information: Males made up about 62% and females approximately 40% of treated patients, whose mean age was about 37 years. Receipt of radiotherapy, temozolomide, or both preceded the study, and most received both.

The data were produced by immunoSEQ multiplex PCR, yet TCRdb's version contains in-frame clones alone and is incomplete. This table has tens of thousands of clones, roughly nine tenths appearing once. A note on this clone: No antigen is known for it.

Time point denoted: baseline, week 1 (first vaccination visit). Stated treatment: pre-vaccination baseline after standard-of-care therapy. Germline assignment: CDR1 KGHSH and CDR2 LQKENI. The length of the CDR3 is 13 residues. Deletions cut 6 bases from V and 0 bases from J, with 8 bases between. Study-wide points: It was more than 80% of patients that developed vaccine-induced immune responses.

The sample in question was PBMCs, obtained from a glioma patient treated with radiotherapy, temozolomide or both. The J gene is TRBJ1-1, the V gene TRBV18; D remains ambiguous. The source of this sequence is a man between 25 and 39 years old with glioma. The CDR3 is CASSPDVNTEAFF. For the CDR3, the DNA is TGTGCCAGCTCGCCAGACGTGAACACTGAAGCTTTCTTT.